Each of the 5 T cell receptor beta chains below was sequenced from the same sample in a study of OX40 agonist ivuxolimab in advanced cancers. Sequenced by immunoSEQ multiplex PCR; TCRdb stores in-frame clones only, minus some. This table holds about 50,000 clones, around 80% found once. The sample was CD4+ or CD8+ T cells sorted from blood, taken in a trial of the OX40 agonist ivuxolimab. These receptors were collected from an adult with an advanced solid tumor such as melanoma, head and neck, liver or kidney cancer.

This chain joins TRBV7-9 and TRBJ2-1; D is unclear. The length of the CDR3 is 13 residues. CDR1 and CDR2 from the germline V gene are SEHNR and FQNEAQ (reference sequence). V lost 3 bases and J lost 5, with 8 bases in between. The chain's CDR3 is CASSFGENNEQFF. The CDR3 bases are TGTGCCAGCAGCTTCGGAGAGAACAATGAGCAGTTCTTC.

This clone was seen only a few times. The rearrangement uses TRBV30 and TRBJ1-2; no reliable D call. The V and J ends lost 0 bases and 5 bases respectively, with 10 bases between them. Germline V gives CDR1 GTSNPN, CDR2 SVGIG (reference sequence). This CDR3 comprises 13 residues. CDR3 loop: CAWSVSQRYGYTF. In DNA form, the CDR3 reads TGTGCCTGGAGTGTATCTCAGCGGTATGGCTACACCTTC.

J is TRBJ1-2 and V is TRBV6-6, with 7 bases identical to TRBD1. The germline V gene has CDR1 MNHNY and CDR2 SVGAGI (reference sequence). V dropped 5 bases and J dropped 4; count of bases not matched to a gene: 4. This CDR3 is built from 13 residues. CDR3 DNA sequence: TGTGCCAGCAGTCCACGACAGGGCTATGGCTACACCTTC. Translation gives CASSPRQGYGYTF.

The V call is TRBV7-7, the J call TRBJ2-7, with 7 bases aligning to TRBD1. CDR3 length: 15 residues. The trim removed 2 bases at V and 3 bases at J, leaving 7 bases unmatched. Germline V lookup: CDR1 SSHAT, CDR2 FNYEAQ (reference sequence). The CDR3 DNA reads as TGTGCCAGCAGCTTACGTCCAGGGGGAAGCTACGAGCAGTACTTC. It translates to CASSLRPGGSYEQYF.

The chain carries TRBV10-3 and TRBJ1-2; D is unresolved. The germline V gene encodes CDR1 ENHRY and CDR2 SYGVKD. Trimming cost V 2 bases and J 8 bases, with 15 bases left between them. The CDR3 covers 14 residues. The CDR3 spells CAISETPPTVGYTF. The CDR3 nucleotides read TGTGCCATCAGTGAGACTCCCCCTACTGTGGGCTACACCTTC.